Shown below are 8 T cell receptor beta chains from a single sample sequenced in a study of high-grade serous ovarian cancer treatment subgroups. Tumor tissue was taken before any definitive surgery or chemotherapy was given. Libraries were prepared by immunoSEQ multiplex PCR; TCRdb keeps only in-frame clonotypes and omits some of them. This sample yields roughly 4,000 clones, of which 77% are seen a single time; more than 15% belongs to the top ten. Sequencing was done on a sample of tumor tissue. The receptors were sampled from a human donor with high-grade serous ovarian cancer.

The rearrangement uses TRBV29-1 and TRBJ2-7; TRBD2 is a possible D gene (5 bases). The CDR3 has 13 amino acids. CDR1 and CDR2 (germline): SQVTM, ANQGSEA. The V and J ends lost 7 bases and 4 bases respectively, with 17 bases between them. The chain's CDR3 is CSGLLGELYEQYF. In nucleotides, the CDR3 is TGCAGCGGTCTACTCGGGGAGCTATACGAGCAGTACTTC.

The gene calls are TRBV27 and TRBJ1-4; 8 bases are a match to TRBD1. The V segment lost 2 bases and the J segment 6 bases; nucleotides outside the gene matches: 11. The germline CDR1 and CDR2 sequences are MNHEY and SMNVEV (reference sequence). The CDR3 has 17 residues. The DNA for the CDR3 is TGTGCCAGCAGTTTAGTGGCAGGGGGCTTTAGGGATGAAAAACTGTTTTTT. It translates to CASSLVAGGFRDEKLFF.

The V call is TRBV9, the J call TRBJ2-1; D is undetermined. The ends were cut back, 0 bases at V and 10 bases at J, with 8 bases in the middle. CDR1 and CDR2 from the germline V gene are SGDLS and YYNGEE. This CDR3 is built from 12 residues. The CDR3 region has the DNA TGTGCCAGCAGCGTAGTAGAATGGGAGCAGTTCTTC. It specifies CASSVVEWEQFF.

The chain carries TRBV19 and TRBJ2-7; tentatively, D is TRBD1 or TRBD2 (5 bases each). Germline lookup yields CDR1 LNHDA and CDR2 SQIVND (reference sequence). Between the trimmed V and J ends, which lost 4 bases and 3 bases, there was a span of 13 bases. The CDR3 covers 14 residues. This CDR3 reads CASSTRDGYYEQYF. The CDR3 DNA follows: TGTGCCAGTAGTACCCGGGACGGATACTACGAGCAGTACTTC.

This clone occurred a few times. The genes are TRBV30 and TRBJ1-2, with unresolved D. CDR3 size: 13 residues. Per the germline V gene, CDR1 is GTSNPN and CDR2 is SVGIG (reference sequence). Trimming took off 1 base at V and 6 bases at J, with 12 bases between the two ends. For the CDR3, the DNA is TGTGCCTGGAGTGACACCCTCGGTAATGGCTACACCTTC. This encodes CAWSDTLGNGYTF.

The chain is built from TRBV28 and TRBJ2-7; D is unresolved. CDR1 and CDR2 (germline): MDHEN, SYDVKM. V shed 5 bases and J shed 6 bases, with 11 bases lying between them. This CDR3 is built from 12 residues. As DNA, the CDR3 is TGTGCCAGCAGTCGGACCCACCGCGAGCAGTACTTC. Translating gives CASSRTHREQYF.

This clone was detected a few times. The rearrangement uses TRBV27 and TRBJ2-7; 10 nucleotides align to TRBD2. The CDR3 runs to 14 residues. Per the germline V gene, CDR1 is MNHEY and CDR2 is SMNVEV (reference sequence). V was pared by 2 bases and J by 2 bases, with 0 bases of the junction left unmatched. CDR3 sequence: CASSLLAGAYEQYV. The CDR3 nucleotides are TGTGCCAGCAGTTTACTAGCGGGAGCCTACGAGCAGTACGTC.

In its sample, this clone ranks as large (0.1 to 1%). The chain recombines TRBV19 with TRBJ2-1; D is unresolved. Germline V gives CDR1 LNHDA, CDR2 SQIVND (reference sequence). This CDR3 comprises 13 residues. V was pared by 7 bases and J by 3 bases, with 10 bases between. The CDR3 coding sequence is TGTGCCAGTACTGACGGTAACTACAATGAGCAGTTCTTC. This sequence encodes CASTDGNYNEQFF. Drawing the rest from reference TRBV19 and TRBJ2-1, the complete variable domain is DGGITQSPKYLFRKEGQNVTLSCEQNLNHDAMYWYRQDPGQGLRLIYYSQIVNDFQKGDIAEGYSVSREKKESFPLTVTSAQKNPTAFYLCASTDGNYNEQFFGPGTRLTVL.